Described below is a single T cell receptor beta chain sequence and its context. Authors' processing steps: Estimation of nucleated cell counts was performed using reference gene primer amplification. Sequenced by immunoSEQ multiplex PCR; TCRdb stores in-frame clones only, minus some. That table supplies the V and J calls and clone size; D and trimming were determined from the DNA. Among around 200,000 clones listed, 80% to 90% were seen once. This record belongs to a study of blood T cell repertoires in COVID-19. Germline V CDR1 and CDR2: SGDLS, YYNGEE. The length of the CDR3 is 14 residues. V gave up 0 bases and J gave up 4 bases; unmatched junction bases: 3.

The source is a woman aged 60-70 years with COVID-19, enrolled during active disease. The chain uses TRBV9 and TRBJ1-2; 7 nucleotides agree with TRBD1. Sequencing was performed on peripheral blood. The CDR3 coding sequence is TGTGCCAGCAGCGTAGGAGGGGGCACCTATGGCTACACCTTC. Protein: CASSVGGGTYGYTF.